This T cell receptor (beta chain) was identified during a study of T-cell reconstitution after alpha-beta-depleted transplantation in children. Germline V lookup: CDR1 SNHLY, CDR2 FYNNEI. The CDR3 totals 15 residues. Germline trimming cut 6 bases from V and 3 bases from J; bases unmatched to any gene: 8. As it was prepared, the TCRbeta library received unique molecular identifiers. TCRdb ran MiXCR on the PCR reads and lists one entry per CDR3 protein. The top ten hold approximately 1% of the sample, which has 600,000 to 700,000 distinct CDR3 sequences, approximately 16% seen once. This sequence was found in a human donor who donated a stem cell graft to a child with acute myeloid leukemia. The chain couples TRBV2 to TRBJ2-7; 10 nucleotides match TRBD1. Sequencing was performed on PBMCs from the stem cell graft donor, taken from the stem cell graft. The CDR3 DNA reads as TGTGCCAGCAGGGAGACAGGGGGCGGAATCTACGAGCAGTACTTC. It yields the protein CASRETGGGIYEQYF.